This TCR beta chain was obtained from a study of T-cell memory formation after mild COVID-19. A few counts support this clonotype. TCRdb re-derived calls from the 5' RACE reads in MiXCR, one entry per CDR3 protein. The profile shows 550,000 to 650,000 distinct CDR3 sequences, 15% to 20% of them singletons. The CDR3 consists of 13 residues. Trimming stripped 3 bases from V and 4 bases from J, with 11 bases between. Looked up from germline, CDR1 is SGDLS and CDR2 is YYNGEE. This clonotype was obtained from an adult woman who had mild COVID-19 (a few samples of this study predate the infection). Cell type and time point are not known. Input material: PBMCs or a T cell subset sorted from them (not recorded which). The chain links TRBV9 to TRBJ2-7, with D perhaps being TRBD1 or TRBD2 (5 bases each). The CDR3 DNA reads TGTGCCAGCAGCGCAGAGGGGTATTACGAGCAGTACTTC. It translates to CASSAEGYYEQYF. Supplemented by reference TRBV9 and TRBJ2-7, the full variable domain reads DSGVTQTPKHLITATGQRVTLRCSPRSGDLSVYWYQQSLDQGLQFLIQYYNGEERAKGNILERFSAQQFPDLHSELNLSSLELGDSALYFCASSAEGYYEQYFGPGTRLTVT.